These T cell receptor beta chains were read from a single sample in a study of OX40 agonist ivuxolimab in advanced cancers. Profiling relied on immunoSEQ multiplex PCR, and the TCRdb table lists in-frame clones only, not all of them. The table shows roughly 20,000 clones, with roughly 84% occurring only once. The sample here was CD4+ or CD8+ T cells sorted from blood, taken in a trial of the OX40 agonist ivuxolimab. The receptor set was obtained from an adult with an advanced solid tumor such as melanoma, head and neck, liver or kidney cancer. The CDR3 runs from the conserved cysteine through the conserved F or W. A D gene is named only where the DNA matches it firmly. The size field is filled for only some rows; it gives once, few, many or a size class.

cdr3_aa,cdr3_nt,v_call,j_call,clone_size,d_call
CASSYAGLAVTDTQYF,TGTGCCAGCAGTTACGCGGGACTAGCGGTAACAGATACGCAGTATTTT,TRBV6-5,TRBJ2-3,.,TRBD2
CASSQNSNRGQHEQYF,TGCGCCAGCAGCCAAAACTCAAACAGGGGGCAACACGAGCAGTACTTC,TRBV4-1,TRBJ2-7,once,TRBD1
CASSATADPGSEKLFF,TGTGCCAGTAGTGCGACAGCAGACCCGGGGAGTGAAAAACTGTTTTTT,TRBV19,TRBJ1-4,few,.
CASSLIPNTEAFF,TGCGCCAGCAGCTTGATCCCCAACACTGAAGCTTTCTTT,TRBV5-1,TRBJ1-1,.,.
CASSLEGVLYGYTF,TGTGCCAGCAGCTTGGAAGGAGTCCTCTATGGCTACACCTTC,TRBV5-4,TRBJ1-2,.,.
CASSLFVGQGYEKLFF,TGTGCCAGCAGTTTATTTGTGGGGCAGGGGTATGAAAAACTGTTTTTT,TRBV28,TRBJ1-4,few,.
CASSVEGLADNEQFF,TGTGCCAGCAGCGTAGAGGGACTAGCGGACAATGAGCAGTTCTTC,TRBV9,TRBJ2-1,.,TRBD2
CASSPPDRGKLFF,TGTGCCAGCAGCCCCCCAGACCGGGGGAAGCTGTTTTTT,TRBV7-9,TRBJ1-4,.,.
CASAQGFMNTEAFF,TGTGCCAGCGCCCAGGGGTTTATGAACACTGAAGCTTTCTTT,TRBV2,TRBJ1-1,.,.
CACTTGGTSTDTQYF,TGTGCCTGTACGACAGGGGGTACCAGCACAGATACGCAGTATTTT,TRBV30,TRBJ2-3,once,TRBD1
CASRTYETGNTEAFF,TGTGCCAGCAGAACCTACGAGACGGGGAACACTGAAGCTTTCTTT,TRBV7-2,TRBJ1-1,.,.
CASSPTLPREGLSTYEQYF,TGTGCCAGCAGTCCGACCCTCCCGCGGGAGGGCCTGAGTACCTACGAGCAGTACTTC,TRBV27,TRBJ2-7,.,TRBD2
CASSEDRSNEKLFF,TGTGCCAGCAGTGAGGACAGGAGTAATGAAAAACTGTTTTTT,TRBV6-1,TRBJ1-4,.,TRBD1
CASSYGRGPGNTIYF,TGTGCCAGCAGTTACGGGAGGGGGCCTGGAAACACCATATATTTT,TRBV6-5,TRBJ1-3,.,TRBD1
CASSSSAGGETQYF,TGTGCCAGCAGCTCTTCGGCAGGGGGGGAGACCCAGTACTTC,TRBV7-9,TRBJ2-5,.,.
CASSLRVVAEAFF,TGTGCCAGCAGCCTTAGGGTTGTTGCTGAAGCTTTCTTT,TRBV7-4,TRBJ1-1,once,.
CASSKGGNTGELFF,TGTGCCAGCAGTAAGGGGGGAAACACCGGGGAGCTGTTTTTT,TRBV6-5,TRBJ2-2,.,.
CASSQVVDTQYF,TGCGCCAGCAGCCAAGTGGTGGATACGCAGTATTTT,TRBV4-1,TRBJ2-3,few,.
CASSVGQGGDTQYF,TGTGCCAGCAGCGTAGGGCAGGGAGGAGATACGCAGTATTTT,TRBV9,TRBJ2-3,.,.
CSVGQETQYF,TGCAGCGTGGGTCAAGAGACCCAGTACTTC,TRBV29-1,TRBJ2-5,.,.
CASSEASRVWEKLFF,TGTGCCAGCAGTGAAGCGTCCAGGGTATGGGAAAAACTGTTTTTT,TRBV6-1,TRBJ1-4,.,.
CASSLGLGRNEKLFF,TGTGCCAGCAGCTTAGGATTGGGAAGAAATGAAAAACTGTTTTTT,TRBV7-9,TRBJ1-4,.,.
CASSGWGPGGEQFF,TGTGCCAGCAGTGGATGGGGGCCCGGGGGTGAGCAGTTCTTC,TRBV2,TRBJ2-1,.,.
CASSPSGTATGEQFF,TGCGCCAGCAGCCCTTCCGGGACGGCAACAGGTGAGCAGTTCTTC,TRBV5-1,TRBJ2-1,.,.
CASSIGDRIAPLHF,TGTGCCAGTAGTATAGGGGACCGGATTGCCCCCCTCCACTTT,TRBV19,TRBJ1-6,.,.